This TCR beta chain was identified in a study of Graves' ophthalmopathy and Graves' hyperthyroidism. Notes on the study in general: Most thyroid clonotypes expanded beyond 0.001 frequency were also found in blood.

Between the trimmed V and J ends, which lost 3 bases and 7 bases, there was a span of 7 bases. Germline lookup yields CDR1 MNHNY and CDR2 SVGAGI (reference sequence). The CDR3 is made up of 13 amino acids. CDR3 regions of TCR beta were amplified from RNA transcripts. Scientists carried out first-round RT-PCR using HTBI primers and then a second-round multiplex PCR. One entry per CDR3 protein, called by TCRdb with MiXCR from the multiplex PCR reads. The data show a few hundred thousand distinct CDR3 sequences, around 19% seen once. The PBMCs had their origin in roughly 9.8 ml of fresh peripheral blood. In its sample, this clonotype was seen many times. Its specificity is unknown.

The chain carries TRBV6-6 and TRBJ1-6; D ambiguous. The origin of this receptor is a woman in her late teens or twenties with Graves' ophthalmopathy. The sample was peripheral blood. This CDR3 reads CASSYFENSPLHF. The CDR3 DNA follows: TGTGCCAGCAGTTATTTCGAGAATTCACCCCTCCACTTT.